This T cell receptor (beta chain) derives from a study of T cells in Graves' hyperthyroidism and ophthalmopathy. Amplified TCR beta CDR3 regions came from RNA transcripts. When the TCR CDR3 underwent first-round RT-PCR, the HTBI primer set was used. TCRdb redid the calling of the multiplex PCR reads with MiXCR, one entry per CDR3 protein. The data hold roughly 360,000 distinct CDR3 sequences, with roughly 13% observed a single time. Patients between 18 and 65 years old had hyperthyroidism, newly diagnosed and lasting under 2 months. On the basis of clinical symptoms, serum thyroxine and TRAb, thyroid ultrasound and orbital computed tomography, diagnoses were made. This clonotype was seen more than once but under ten times. CDR3 length: 13 amino acids. The germline V and J ends were trimmed by 5 bases and 11 bases, with 16 bases remaining between them.

This chain connects TRBV12-3 or TRBV12-4 to TRBJ1-5, with no clear D. The receptor comes from a man aged 25 to 40 with Graves' hyperthyroidism that later progressed to Graves' ophthalmopathy. The sequenced sample was blood. CDR3 nucleotides: TGTGCCAGCAGTGAACCGGGCCTGATGGCCCAGCATTTT. The encoded protein is CASSEPGLMAQHF.